The 27 T cell receptor beta chains below come from one sample, sequenced in a study of T cell responses to AZD1222 COVID-19 vaccine. Produced via immunoSEQ multiplex PCR; TCRdb's table is partial and in-frame only. The table shows some 190,000 clones, with around 94% occurring only once. The source was peripheral blood, collected 28 days after the second dose of the MenACWY control vaccine. Receptors originate from an adult who received the MenACWY meningococcal vaccine as a control.

V usage is TRBV19 and J usage is TRBJ2-7; D not certain. V gave up 7 bases and J gave up 1 base, with 8 bases separating them. This CDR3 is built from 12 residues. The V gene's germline CDR1 is LNHDA and CDR2 SQIVND (reference sequence). In DNA, the CDR3 is TGTGCCAGTAAATCCGATTCCTACGAGCAGTACTTC. Translated, it gives CASKSDSYEQYF.

The chain combines TRBV28 with TRBJ2-7; the D gene is possibly TRBD2 (7 bases). This CDR3 comprises 15 residues. Trimming stripped 2 bases from V and 2 bases from J, with 13 bases between. Germline CDR1 reads MDHEN; CDR2 reads SYDVKM. In DNA, the CDR3 is TGTGCCAGCAGTTTAGGAGGGGGGGCCGCCTACGAGCAGTACTTC. This sequence encodes CASSLGGGAAYEQYF.

V gene TRBV27 combines with J gene TRBJ2-7; 9 bases line up with TRBD2. V lost 5 bases, J lost 2 bases, and 4 bases stayed unmatched. Germline CDR1 reads MNHEY; CDR2 reads SMNVEV (reference sequence). The CDR3 runs 14 residues. The CDR3 protein is CASSRTSVTYEQYF. Here the CDR3 DNA reads TGTGCCAGCAGTCGGACTAGCGTTACCTACGAGCAGTACTTC.

The CDR3 DNA is TGTGCCAGCAGCCAAGGGATACAAGAGACCCAGTACTTC. This encodes CASSQGIQETQYF. The gene calls are TRBV14 and TRBJ2-5, with D unresolved. V dropped 1 base and J dropped 2 bases, with 5 bases sitting between them. CDR1 is SGHDN and CDR2 is FVKESK in the germline V gene. CDR3 length: 13 amino acids.

The chain carries TRBV5-4 and TRBJ1-1; tentative D call: TRBD1 (5 bases). There are 15 residues in the CDR3. Trimming removed 4 bases at V and 3 bases at J, with 16 bases between. Per germline, CDR1 SGHNT and CDR2 YYREEE (reference sequence). CDR3 bases: TGTGCCAGCAGCAGAGGGGCGGACGGGGACACTGAAGCTTTCTTT. Translated: CASSRGADGDTEAFF.

The chain couples TRBV7-2 to TRBJ2-7, with TRBD1 matching over 9 bases. With V trimmed by 5 bases and J by 4 bases, 6 bases remained unmatched. CDR3 length: 14 amino acids. Germline CDR1 and CDR2: SGHTA and FQGNSA. The CDR3 DNA follows: TGTGCCAGCAGCGGACAGGGGATCTCTTACGAGCAGTACTTC. This translates into CASSGQGISYEQYF.

This sequence joins TRBV27 and TRBJ2-1, with 8 nucleotides matching TRBD2. Germline V gene data show CDR1 as MNHEY and CDR2 as SMNVEV (reference sequence). Trimming removed 5 bases from V and 0 bases from J; junction bases left unmatched: 3. The CDR3 sequence is 15 residues long. For the CDR3, the DNA is TGTGCCAGCAGTCCGGGGGGGATCTCCTACAATGAGCAGTTCTTC. Translated: CASSPGGISYNEQFF.

The sample holds one count of this clone. The genes are TRBV4-1 and TRBJ1-3; no reliable D call. The germline gives CDR1 MGHRA, CDR2 YSYEKL. The CDR3 runs to 15 residues. Trimming left V 2 bases short and J 3 bases short, with 11 bases between. The DNA of the CDR3 is TGCGCCAGCAGCCAATTAGACCGGGATGGAAACACCATATATTTT. It specifies CASSQLDRDGNTIYF.

The V gene is TRBV12-5, the J gene TRBJ1-1; D unresolved. This CDR3 has 15 amino acids. V gave up 1 base and J gave up 3 bases, with 12 bases separating them. Germline V gene data show CDR1 as LGHNT and CDR2 as FRNRAP. The CDR3 DNA is TGTGCTAGTGGTTTGGGATTGAGGACGGACACTGAAGCTTTCTTT. It is translated as CASGLGLRTDTEAFF.

The table lists this clone with a few counts. The chain links TRBV13 to TRBJ2-1; 10 positions agree with TRBD2. Per germline, CDR1 PRHDT and CDR2 FYEKMQ (reference sequence). The CDR3 is 17 amino acids. The ends lost 5 bases at V and 9 bases at J; junction bases unmatched: 16. The CDR3 spells CASSESSGSGFGGEQFF. CDR3 in DNA: TGTGCCAGCAGCGAATCTAGCGGGAGCGGGTTTGGAGGTGAGCAGTTCTTC.

This clone was picked up many times. V and J are TRBV29-1 and TRBJ1-5; D is ambiguous. Trimming left V 3 bases short and J 0 bases short, with 12 bases between. Germline V gives CDR1 SQVTM, CDR2 ANQGSEA. This CDR3 has 15 residues. The CDR3 bases are TGCAGCGTTGATAACTCTAGGAATAGCAATCAGCCCCAGCATTTT. This translates into CSVDNSRNSNQPQHF.

V gene TRBV10-3 combines with J gene TRBJ2-6, with a tentative D call TRBD2 (7 bases). V was pared by 0 bases and J by 0 bases, with 12 bases between. The CDR3 contains 18 residues. In germline, CDR1 is ENHRY, CDR2 SYGVKD. The DNA of the CDR3 is TGTGCCATCAGTGAGTCCGGGGGGCGAGACTCTGGGGCCAACGTCCTGACTTTC. The encoded protein is CAISESGGRDSGANVLTF.

V is TRBV6-4 and J is TRBJ2-4; 7 nucleotides line up with TRBD2. V lost 7 bases and J lost 8; bases outside the gene matches: 5. Germline-derived CDR1 and CDR2 are MRHNA and SNTAGT. The CDR3 consists of 12 residues. The CDR3 nucleotides read TGTGCCAGCACGGGGGAGGGATACATTCAGTACTTC. Protein sequence: CASTGEGYIQYF.

J is TRBJ2-6 and V is TRBV11-2; D remains ambiguous. Germline loops: CDR1 SGHAT, CDR2 FQNNGV. V was pared by 2 bases and J by 1 base, with 6 bases between. The CDR3 spans 15 residues. The CDR3 loop is CASSLPGSGANVLTF. The CDR3 DNA follows: TGTGCCAGCAGCTTACCCGGGTCTGGGGCCAACGTCCTGACTTTC.

V is TRBV7-9 and J is TRBJ2-7; 11 nucleotides line up with TRBD1. The length of the CDR3 is 15 residues. V lost 7 bases and J lost 2; bases outside the gene matches: 7. CDR1 and CDR2 (germline): SEHNR, FQNEAQ (reference sequence). The CDR3: CASNPPGQGAYEQYF. The CDR3 DNA is TGTGCCAGCAACCCGCCGGGACAGGGGGCCTACGAGCAGTACTTC.

The chain combines TRBV6-5 with TRBJ1-4; D perhaps matches TRBD1 (6 bases). With 8 bases removed from V and 2 bases from J, the gap between germline ends came to 15 bases. CDR1 is MNHEY and CDR2 is SVGAGI in the germline V gene. This CDR3 has 15 residues. The CDR3 loop reads CASRDVGGTNEKLFF. CDR3 nucleotides: TGTGCCAGCCGGGATGTGGGGGGCACTAATGAAAAACTGTTTTTT.

This rearrangement joins TRBV19 to TRBJ2-3; D is possibly TRBD1 (6 bases). The V gene lost 5 bases and the J gene lost 2 bases, with 14 bases spanning the gap. The CDR3 spans 15 residues. Germline CDR1 and CDR2: LNHDA and SQIVND (reference sequence). The CDR3 reads CASSGRDTLTDTQYF. The CDR3 DNA reads TGTGCCAGTAGTGGCCGGGACACCCTCACAGATACGCAGTATTTT.

The rearrangement uses TRBV7-3 and TRBJ2-2, with 7 bases aligning to TRBD2. Germline-derived CDR1 and CDR2 are SGHTA and FQGTGA. Trimming took 5 bases from V and 5 from J; bases not matched to a gene: 5. The CDR3 runs to 14 residues. The CDR3 is CASSPGAGTGELFF. CDR3 DNA sequence: TGTGCCAGCAGCCCTGGAGCGGGAACCGGGGAGCTGTTTTTT.

This chain uses TRBV3-1 (or the pseudogene TRBV3-2) with TRBJ1-3, with D uncertain. The V and J ends lost 4 bases and 0 bases respectively, with 7 bases between them. Germline V gene lookup returns CDR1 LGHDT and CDR2 YNNKEL (reference sequence). CDR3 length: 14 amino acids. The CDR3 is CASSLEDSGNTIYF. In nucleotides, the CDR3 is TGTGCCAGCAGCCTCGAGGACTCTGGAAACACCATATATTTT.

CDR3 bases: TGTGCCAGCAGTTTAAAAGGGCCGGGACAGGGGGCCGGGGGCTACACCTTC. Amino acids: CASSLKGPGQGAGGYTF. This chain uses TRBV27 with TRBJ1-2, with 12 bases identical to TRBD1. CDR1 MNHEY and CDR2 SMNVEV come from the germline V gene (reference sequence). There are 17 residues in the CDR3. V lost 2 bases and J lost 8; bases outside the gene matches: 12.

This chain connects TRBV2 to TRBJ2-1; D remains ambiguous. Between the trimmed V and J ends, which lost 6 bases and 1 base, there was a span of 10 bases. The CDR3 is 14 amino acids. Germline CDR1 SNHLY, CDR2 FYNNEI. The CDR3 sequence: CASSEEGSYNEQFF. In DNA, the CDR3 is TGTGCCAGCAGCGAGGAAGGTTCCTACAATGAGCAGTTCTTC.

This chain links TRBV6-5 with TRBJ2-2; D may match TRBD1 or TRBD2 (5 bases each). V lost 2 bases and J 6 bases, leaving 16 bases between the germline ends. The CDR3 is 16 amino acids. Looked up from germline, CDR1 is MNHEY and CDR2 is SVGAGI. CDR3 DNA: TGTGCCAGCAGTTACGCAGGGCAAGGCGGGTCCGGGGAGCTGTTTTTT. Protein: CASSYAGQGGSGELFF.

The chain joins TRBV7-2 to TRBJ1-2; D possibly corresponds to TRBD1 (5 bases). The V and J ends lost 5 bases and 2 bases respectively, with 9 bases between them. CDR1 is SGHTA, CDR2 FQGNSA, per germline. The CDR3 is made up of 13 amino acids. The DNA for the CDR3 is TGTGCCAGCAGCACGGCAGGGAACTATGGCTACACCTTC. Translated, it gives CASSTAGNYGYTF.

J is TRBJ2-7 and V is TRBV12-3 or TRBV12-4, with D possibly matching TRBD2 (6 bases). The germline V and J ends were trimmed by 8 bases and 3 bases, with 8 bases remaining between them. CDR3 length: 11 residues. The chain's CDR3 is CASDGGYEQYF. DNA for the CDR3: TGTGCCAGCGACGGGGGCTACGAGCAGTACTTC.

The genes are TRBV19 and TRBJ1-4; no clear D gene. V was shortened by 5 bases and J by 6 bases, with 16 bases between the two germline ends. CDR1 and CDR2 (germline): LNHDA, SQIVND (reference sequence). The CDR3 is 15 amino acids. CDR3 loop: CASSATGVRHEKLFF. CDR3 nucleotides: TGTGCCAGTAGTGCTACGGGCGTGCGGCATGAAAAACTGTTTTTT.

This clone occurred once. The chain has TRBV6-5 and TRBJ1-1; D call uncertain. V was clipped by 8 bases and J by 2 bases, with 6 bases between them. The V gene's germline CDR1 is MNHEY and CDR2 SVGAGI. The CDR3 covers 11 residues. This CDR3 is CASVSNTEAFF. CDR3 sequence (DNA): TGTGCCAGCGTCTCAAACACTGAAGCTTTCTTT.

The chain links TRBV28 to TRBJ1-2, with D perhaps matching TRBD1 (6 bases). Deletions cut 6 bases from V and 5 bases from J, with 16 bases between. The CDR3 is made up of 14 amino acids. Germline values: CDR1 MDHEN, CDR2 SYDVKM. CDR3 nucleotides: TGTGCCAGCAGCCTGGGGGTGAGGGGGTATGGCTACACCTTC. It codes for CASSLGVRGYGYTF.